This is a list of T cell receptor beta chains from one sample in a study of blood T cell repertoires in COVID-19. Sequenced by immunoSEQ multiplex PCR; TCRdb stores in-frame clones only, minus some. Of 200,000 to 300,000 clones detected, around four fifths appear once; the ten largest clones hold less than 4.5%. The source material was peripheral blood. The receptors come from a man aged 50 to 60 with acute or convalescent COVID-19. The conserved cysteine and the conserved F or W are not part of the CDR3 here. A D gene is named only where the DNA matches it firmly. Rows may omit the clone size; those that give it use once, few, many or a size class.

V gene | D gene | clone size | CDR3 protein
TRBV9 | TRBD2 | - | ASSVLAGVYNEQF
TRBV7-2 | - | - | ASSLVPGYEQY
TRBV5-4 | TRBD1 | - | ASSLGTGSNEKLF
TRBV7-9 | TRBD2 | once | ASSLGGLAGLNEQF
TRBV7-4 | TRBD1 | - | ASSSTGGRGQPQH
TRBV21-1 | - | few | ASSPGHPVF
TRBV19 | - | - | ASSFNGGDGYT
TRBV7-9 | - | - | ASSFGPEAF
TRBV18 | TRBD1 | - | ASSRGQGAPGYT
TRBV15 | - | many | ATSRLQGTKANYGYT
TRBV2 | - | - | ASSRLGFLGTFNEKLF
TRBV11-1 | - | - | ASSRPGAYEQY
TRBV10-3 | - | - | AISGHLNTEAF
TRBV6-6 | TRBD1 | - | ASARDRDSYEQY
TRBV5-8 | - | few | ASSLGGDNEQF
TRBV29-1 | - | - | SVAWGRAQPQH
TRBV19 | TRBD1 | - | ASSNRGNTEAF
TRBV7-9 | - | - | ASSPQGDHYEQY
TRBV5-4 | TRBD1 | - | ASRNPPGQGSGGELF
TRBV2 | TRBD2 | - | ASTLAGGYNEQF
TRBV18 | TRBD1 | - | ASSRVTGSTDTQY
TRBV12-3/TRBV12-4 | - | - | ASSLGLLPF
TRBV7-2 | - | - | ASSLAEGLNTEAF
TRBV24-1 | TRBD2 | - | ATSEEREDNEQF
TRBV7-9 | - | - | ASSYKQGRGMYEQY
TRBV3-1/TRBV3-2 | TRBD1 | - | ASSPRDRAKNIQY
TRBV5-5 | - | few | ASSVRLGGSTDTQY
TRBV7-9 | - | few | ASSPAGSYEQY
TRBV10-3 | - | - | AISGWGVTNNEQF
TRBV21-1 | - | - | ASSSRDNRGNTIY
TRBV27 | - | - | ASSSPREGEKLF
TRBV10-3 | TRBD2 | once | AIAGGREGDEQF
TRBV6-5 | TRBD2 | - | ASSSSGTSVNEQF
TRBV9 | TRBD2 | - | ASSVASGGVDEQF
TRBV9 | - | - | ASSVAPSLNTEAF
TRBV7-2 | TRBD2 | - | ASSSREVTDTQY
TRBV5-1 | TRBD1 | - | ASSQTGVAGELF
TRBV7-8 | TRBD1 | - | ASSQSGTGYEQY
TRBV23-1 | TRBD2 | - | ASSQSQKPRTSGGLLTGELF
TRBV19 | TRBD1 | - | ASRRTGSSEQY
TRBV15 | - | - | ATSRDRSQPQH
TRBV30 | - | - | AWGYSGANVLT
TRBV7-8 | TRBD2 | - | ASSSKLAGVAYEQY
TRBV7-3 | - | - | ASSPGLLSYNEQF
TRBV6-9 | TRBD2 | - | ASSYRLAGGPGNEQF
TRBV30 | - | - | AWSVLREDTQY
TRBV11-2 | TRBD1 | - | ASSLGQGNYGYT
TRBV5-4 | - | once | ASNYRDAGANVLT
TRBV13 | - | - | ASSFRVSYNEQF
TRBV12-3/TRBV12-4 | - | - | ASSQAEVVTQY
TRBV7-8 | - | - | ASSLPSSSYEQY
TRBV5-1 | TRBD1 | - | ASSVEQGARTEAF
TRBV2 | TRBD2 | - | ASSGTIGLAAEQY
TRBV19 | TRBD1 | - | ASSSRTGRFFNQPQH